One and the same sample provided the 31 T cell receptor beta chains below, sequenced in a study of shared clonotypes between healthy human individuals (dated by TCRdb to between 2020 and 2021). The library was obtained by the immunoSEQ multiplex PCR assay. TCRdb mirrors the immuneACCESS table, restricted to in-frame sequences. Some clones are absent from its copies; in checked studies, under half trace to an unresolved V gene, and the reason for the others is unknown. This sample is represented by some 900,000 clones; over 60% of them were singletons. The top ten clones comprise over 1.3% of the sample. The specimen was memory CD4+ T cells sorted from blood. The cell subset or site label, as the study defines it: CD45RA-negative fraction. These receptors all come from a man aged 18 to 29 in good health.

The V call is TRBV10-3, the J call TRBJ2-1, with 13 bases matching TRBD2. The germline CDR1 and CDR2 sequences are ENHRY and SYGVKD. V was pared by 9 bases and J by 7 bases, with 3 bases of the junction left unmatched. The CDR3 covers 13 residues. The CDR3 coding sequence is TGTGCCATTGGGGGACTAGCGGGAAATGAGCAGTTCTTC. Translating it yields CAIGGLAGNEQFF.

This clone appeared a single time. The gene calls are TRBV29-1 and TRBJ1-2, with 7 bases fitting TRBD1. The germline CDR1 and CDR2 sequences are SQVTM and ANQGSEA. V dropped 7 bases and J dropped 8; count of bases not matched to a gene: 10. The CDR3 length is 12 residues. CDR3 bases: TGCAGCGCAGGGGCACAGGGGACGGGCTACACCTTC. Encoded protein: CSAGAQGTGYTF.

V and J are TRBV9 and TRBJ2-7; D is possibly TRBD1 or TRBD2 (5 bases each). The CDR3 consists of 14 residues. The ends were cut back, 0 bases at V and 2 bases at J, with 9 bases in the middle. Germline V gene lookup returns CDR1 SGDLS and CDR2 YYNGEE. The CDR3 spells CASSVATGPYEQYF. CDR3 coding DNA: TGTGCCAGCAGCGTAGCTACGGGACCCTACGAGCAGTACTTC.

This clone is a singleton in its sample. This sequence joins TRBV28 and TRBJ1-6; D remains ambiguous. The V gene's germline CDR1 is MDHEN and CDR2 SYDVKM. V was trimmed by 4 bases and J by 0 bases, leaving 10 bases between them. This CDR3 has 16 amino acids. CDR3 in amino acids: CASSSPSSSYNSPLHF. CDR3 DNA sequence: TGTGCCAGCAGTTCCCCCTCAAGCTCCTATAATTCACCCCTCCACTTT.

V and J are TRBV19 and TRBJ2-5; 8 bases are shared with TRBD2. After removal of 8 bases from V and 3 bases from J, the junction contained 5 bases not matched to a gene. The germline V gene has CDR1 LNHDA and CDR2 SQIVND (reference sequence). This CDR3 region has 13 residues. The DNA of the CDR3 is TGTGCCAGTGCGGGGGGCCGGAAAGAGACCCAGTACTTC. Translation gives CASAGGRKETQYF.

V is TRBV5-1 and J is TRBJ2-7; D possibly corresponds to TRBD2 (5 bases). Trimming pared 3 bases from V and 3 bases from J, leaving 16 bases between. The CDR3 spans 15 residues. Germline V gene data show CDR1 as SGHRS and CDR2 as YFSETQ. The CDR3: CASSSVGGLGYEQYF. The CDR3 nucleotides are TGCGCCAGCAGCTCGGTCGGAGGACTCGGCTACGAGCAGTACTTC.

This clone was recorded once. The chain combines TRBV2 with TRBJ1-2; the match to TRBD1 covers 8 bases. CDR1 SNHLY and CDR2 FYNNEI come from the germline V gene. J gave up 4 bases and V 7 bases, and 5 bases lay outside the gene matches. The CDR3 is made up of 13 amino acids. The CDR3: CASTYDRGYGYTF. In nucleotides, the CDR3 is TGTGCCAGCACTTATGACAGGGGCTATGGCTACACCTTC.

The chain uses TRBV2 and TRBJ2-3; 9 bases are a match to TRBD2. The germline V gene has CDR1 SNHLY and CDR2 FYNNEI. The CDR3 runs to 15 residues. V was pared by 4 bases and J by 5 bases, with 7 bases of the junction left unmatched. Here the CDR3 DNA reads TGTGCCAGCAGTGTCGGCGGGAGGGCCTTAGATACGCAGTATTTT. It yields the protein CASSVGGRALDTQYF.

This clone occurred a few times. The gene calls are TRBV7-8 and TRBJ1-2; TRBD1 is a possible D gene (6 bases). The CDR3 is made up of 12 amino acids. The V end was cut by 1 base, the J end by 9 bases, with 9 bases between. CDR1 and CDR2 from the germline V gene are SGHVS and FQNEAQ. The CDR3 reads CASSLVQGSYTF. In DNA, the CDR3 is TGTGCCAGCAGCTTAGTGCAGGGGAGCTACACCTTC.

This clone was recorded only once. This chain connects TRBV5-1 to TRBJ1-5, with 9 bases fitting TRBD1. Germline V gene data show CDR1 as SGHRS and CDR2 as YFSETQ. The junction had 4 bases not matched to a gene; V was cut back by 0 bases and J by 6 bases. This CDR3 comprises 15 residues. The CDR3: CASSLDGDRVQPQHF. In nucleotides, the CDR3 is TGCGCCAGCAGCTTGGATGGGGACAGGGTTCAGCCCCAGCATTTT.

The gene calls are TRBV5-8 and TRBJ2-6; 15 nucleotides align to TRBD2. Germline V gene sequence: CDR1 SGHTS, CDR2 YDEGEE. The CDR3 totals 18 residues. Trimming removed 4 bases from V and 2 bases from J; junction bases left unmatched: 4. The CDR3 DNA follows: TGTGCCAGCAGCCTAGGACTAGCGGGAGGGCCTGGGGCCAACGTCCTGACTTTC. It is translated as CASSLGLAGGPGANVLTF.

This clone was observed a few times. This chain uses TRBV19 with TRBJ2-3; the D is unclear. Trimming took 3 bases from V and 1 from J, leaving 11 bases between them. Germline values: CDR1 LNHDA, CDR2 SQIVND (reference sequence). The length of the CDR3 is 15 residues. The CDR3 loop is CASSILGVGTDTQYF. Here the CDR3 DNA reads TGTGCCAGTAGTATCCTAGGAGTGGGCACAGATACGCAGTATTTT.

The table lists this clone with a few counts. The chain is built from TRBV7-2 and TRBJ1-1, with D possibly matching TRBD1 (5 bases). The germline V gene has CDR1 SGHTA and CDR2 FQGNSA. The germline V and J ends were trimmed by 5 bases and 8 bases, with 12 bases remaining between them. The CDR3 runs 12 residues. CDR3 bases: TGTGCCAGCAGCCCTCATCGGGGGGAAGCTTTCTTT. This gives the protein CASSPHRGEAFF.

This clone was counted once. This chain joins TRBV6-5 and TRBJ2-7; TRBD1 matches 8 bases. The germline V gene has CDR1 MNHEY and CDR2 SVGAGI. The J segment lost 5 bases and the V segment lost 5 bases, leaving 5 bases of the junction unmatched. This CDR3 spans 13 amino acids. The CDR3 DNA follows: TGTGCCAGCAGTGGGACAGGTCGAGACGAGCAGTACTTC. Encoded protein: CASSGTGRDEQYF.

This clone was observed a handful of times. The V gene is TRBV18, the J gene TRBJ1-3; a possible D gene is TRBD1 (5 bases). Trimming cost V 0 bases and J 0 bases, with 9 bases left between them. Germline V gene lookup returns CDR1 KGHSH and CDR2 LQKENI. This CDR3 is built from 16 residues. The CDR3 region has the DNA TGTGCCAGCTCACCACCGGGGCGGATCTCTGGAAACACCATATATTTT. Its translation: CASSPPGRISGNTIYF.

This clone was found once. The V gene is TRBV30, the J gene TRBJ2-3; the D is unclear. V was shortened by 1 base and J by 3 bases, with 8 bases between the two germline ends. The CDR3 extends over 13 amino acids. Germline lookup yields CDR1 GTSNPN and CDR2 SVGIG (reference sequence). The CDR3 loop reads CAWSAQQTDTQYF. CDR3 bases: TGTGCCTGGAGTGCCCAGCAGACAGATACGCAGTATTTT.

The chain employs TRBV11-2 and TRBJ2-3; D is undetermined. The ends were cut back, 2 bases at V and 2 bases at J, with 8 bases in the middle. This CDR3 is 14 amino acids long. Germline assignment: CDR1 SGHAT and CDR2 FQNNGV. Here the CDR3 reads CASSLRPSTDTQYF. The CDR3 DNA reads TGTGCCAGCAGCTTACGCCCCTCCACAGATACGCAGTATTTT.

The chain is built from TRBV12-5 and TRBJ2-5; 9 bases agree with TRBD2. CDR1 and CDR2 (germline): LGHNT, FRNRAP. CDR3 length: 17 amino acids. After removal of 0 bases from V and 1 base from J, the junction contained 6 bases not matched to a gene. Here the CDR3 reads CASGLVLLAGSQETQYF. For the CDR3, the DNA is TGTGCTAGTGGTTTGGTACTTCTAGCGGGAAGCCAAGAGACCCAGTACTTC.

In this sample, this clone turned up once. The genes are TRBV6-1 and TRBJ1-1, with D maybe TRBD1 (5 bases). The CDR3 runs to 14 residues. CDR1 is MNHNS and CDR2 is SASEGT in the germline V gene. V lost 7 bases, J lost 0 bases, and 12 bases lay in between. The CDR3 coding sequence is TGTGCCAGCAAGCCGGGGGTTTTGAACACTGAAGCTTTCTTT. This encodes CASKPGVLNTEAFF.

The gene calls are TRBV29-1 and TRBJ2-7; D is unresolved. The V gene lost 7 bases and the J gene lost 3 bases, with 13 bases spanning the gap. Germline CDR1 and CDR2: SQVTM and ANQGSEA. The CDR3 has 12 amino acids. The CDR3: CSAGTTLYEQYF. The CDR3 DNA reads TGCAGCGCAGGCACAACCCTCTACGAGCAGTACTTC.

The chain links TRBV2 to TRBJ2-3; 9 nucleotides agree with TRBD2. The CDR3 has 15 residues. The germline V gene encodes CDR1 SNHLY and CDR2 FYNNEI. Unmatched junction bases numbered 4, after V lost 5 bases and J lost 1 base. The CDR3: CASSLAGVGTDTQYF. CDR3 coding DNA: TGTGCCAGCAGTTTAGCGGGGGTGGGCACAGATACGCAGTATTTT.

V and J are TRBV7-3 and TRBJ2-3; 7 positions match TRBD2. V trimming: 1 base; J trimming: 5 bases; junction bases outside the gene matches: 3. CDR1 and CDR2 (germline): SGHTA, FQGTGA. The CDR3 extends over 14 amino acids. The DNA for the CDR3 is TGTGCCAGCAGCTTAAGGGCTAGCGGAGATACGCAGTATTTT. It yields the protein CASSLRASGDTQYF.

The gene calls are TRBV5-6 and TRBJ2-3; 10 bases match TRBD2. Germline V gene lookup returns CDR1 SGHDT and CDR2 YYEEEE. The length of the CDR3 is 16 residues. J gave up 6 bases and V 4 bases, and 11 bases lay outside the gene matches. The CDR3 nucleotides read TGTGCCAGCAGCCCCGTTAGCGGGAGGTCCGGGGATACGCAGTATTTT. Its protein product is CASSPVSGRSGDTQYF.

The CDR3 loop reads CAWSLLGGGADEQYF. CDR3 nucleotides: TGTGCCTGGAGTCTCCTGGGAGGGGGGGCTGATGAGCAGTACTTC. J is TRBJ2-7 and V is TRBV30, with TRBD2 as a possible D gene (7 bases). The CDR3 runs 15 residues. Germline lookup yields CDR1 GTSNPN and CDR2 SVGIG (reference sequence). The ends were cut back, 2 bases at V and 7 bases at J, with 21 bases in the middle.

This chain uses TRBV25-1 with TRBJ1-1; D is possibly TRBD1 (6 bases). V shed 0 bases and J shed 2 bases, with 7 bases lying between them. Germline V gene data show CDR1 as MGHDK and CDR2 as SYGVNS. This CDR3 comprises 14 residues. CDR3 in amino acids: CASSEYRGNTEAFF. The CDR3 region has the DNA TGTGCCAGCAGTGAATACAGGGGAAACACTGAAGCTTTCTTT.

The V gene is TRBV10-3, the J gene TRBJ2-1; perhaps TRBD2 as D (5 bases). Trimming left V 6 bases short and J 2 bases short, with 14 bases between. The germline gives CDR1 ENHRY, CDR2 SYGVKD. This CDR3 has 15 amino acids. The CDR3 region has the DNA TGTGCCATCAGCCCCGGGGTAATTACCTACAATGAGCAGTTCTTC. This translates into CAISPGVITYNEQFF.

The rearrangement links TRBV7-9 to TRBJ1-6; D unresolved. Trimming removed 4 bases at V and 8 bases at J, with 9 bases between. CDR3 length equals 13 residues. Per the germline V gene, CDR1 is SEHNR and CDR2 is FQNEAQ (reference sequence). In DNA, the CDR3 is TGTGCCAGCAGCTATGAGACTGATTCACCCCTCCACTTT. It specifies CASSYETDSPLHF.

V gene TRBV6-1 combines with J gene TRBJ2-3; the D is unclear. The CDR3 length is 14 residues. CDR1 and CDR2 (germline): MNHNS, SASEGT. V was cut by 10 bases and J by 2 bases, with 16 bases left in between. This CDR3 is CATQLGYFTDTQYF. Here the CDR3 DNA reads TGTGCCACCCAGTTGGGCTATTTCACAGATACGCAGTATTTT.

The chain combines TRBV30 with TRBJ2-3; 8 bases align to TRBD1. V trimming: 0 bases; J trimming: 2 bases; junction bases outside the gene matches: 7. Germline V gives CDR1 GTSNPN, CDR2 SVGIG (reference sequence). The CDR3 is 16 amino acids. In DNA form, the CDR3 reads TGTGCCTGGAGTGTAGGTCAGGGGGCTCACACAGATACGCAGTATTTT. Translating gives CAWSVGQGAHTDTQYF.

The chain is built from TRBV18 and TRBJ1-1, with unresolved D. CDR3 length equals 11 residues. The V gene lost 3 bases and the J gene lost 8 bases, with 7 bases spanning the gap. CDR1 and CDR2 (germline): KGHSH, LQKENI. The CDR3 nucleotides read TGTGCCAGCTCACCCCTGGGCGAAGCTTTCTTT. This translates into CASSPLGEAFF.

The CDR3 protein is CASSLDFEAFF. In DNA, the CDR3 is TGTGCCAGCAGCTTAGATTTTGAAGCTTTCTTT. The rearrangement joins TRBV7-9 to TRBJ1-1; D unresolved. Trimming stripped 1 base from V and 7 bases from J, with 4 bases between. The CDR3 spans 11 residues. From germline, CDR1 is SEHNR and CDR2 FQNEAQ (reference sequence).